These 16 T cell receptor beta chains originate from one sample sequenced in a study of blood T cell repertoires in COVID-19. Here immunoSEQ multiplex PCR was the method, and the copy in TCRdb shows in-frame clones only, minus some. This sample has 45,000 to 60,000 clones, with about three quarters found just once. Sample: peripheral blood. The source of these receptors is a human donor with active or convalescent COVID-19. The donor label of this sample is uncertain.

This clone was recorded once. The rearrangement links TRBV18 to TRBJ2-1; 7 bases are shared with TRBD2. With V trimmed by 6 bases and J by 1 base, 9 bases remained unmatched. The germline V gene encodes CDR1 KGHSH and CDR2 LQKENI. The CDR3 has 16 amino acids. This CDR3 is CASSLKSGASYNEQFF. Here the CDR3 DNA reads TGTGCCAGCTCCCTCAAAAGCGGGGCATCCTACAATGAGCAGTTCTTC. The whole variable domain, filled in from reference TRBV18 and TRBJ2-1, reads NAGVMQNPRHLVRRRGQEARLRCSPMKGHSHVYWYRQLPEEGLKFMVYLQKENIIDESGMPKERFSAEFPKEGPSILRIQQVVRGDSAAYFCASSLKSGASYNEQFFGPGTRLTVL.

The chain carries TRBV5-1 and TRBJ2-3; D is unclear. V was pared by 7 bases and J by 2 bases, with 14 bases between. The CDR3 runs to 14 residues. Germline V gene sequence: CDR1 SGHRS, CDR2 YFSETQ. The CDR3 region is CASCWADLTDTQYF. The DNA of the CDR3 is TGCGCCAGCTGTTGGGCCGACCTCACAGATACGCAGTATTTT.

Concerning this clone itself: A junction end diverges from the germline sequence, so it may reflect a read error. Here the CDR3 reads CASRGTSGDTVLF. Written as DNA, the CDR3 is TGTGCCAGCAGGGGGACTAGCGGGGACACAGTCCTCTTC. The chain couples TRBV6-5 to TRBJ2-1; 13 bases line up with TRBD2. The CDR3 length is 13 residues. The germline gives CDR1 MNHEY, CDR2 SVGAGI.

In its sample, this clone was seen a few times. The gene calls are TRBV5-6 and TRBJ2-2; D is perhaps TRBD2 (6 bases). Looked up from germline, CDR1 is SGHDT and CDR2 is YYEEEE. The CDR3 totals 16 residues. V was clipped by 2 bases and J by 0 bases, with 11 bases between them. Here the CDR3 reads CASSFWTGANTGELFF. The DNA for the CDR3 is TGTGCCAGCAGCTTCTGGACGGGGGCGAACACCGGGGAGCTGTTTTTT.

The chain employs TRBV7-9 and TRBJ2-1, with TRBD2 matching 10 bases. Germline trimming cut 5 bases from V and 6 bases from J; bases unmatched to any gene: 10. CDR1 SEHNR and CDR2 FQNEAQ come from the germline V gene (reference sequence). This CDR3 comprises 16 residues. CDR3 coding DNA: TGTGCCAGCAGCCCCCCCTCAGCGGGAGGGGCCAATGAGCAGTTCTTC. Its protein is CASSPPSAGGANEQFF.

V is TRBV5-6 and J is TRBJ1-2; tentative D call: TRBD1 (5 bases). Germline-derived CDR1 and CDR2 are SGHDT and YYEEEE. V was trimmed by 5 bases and J by 7 bases, leaving 12 bases between them. The CDR3 length is 12 residues. The CDR3, as DNA: TGTGCCAGCAGTTATGGGGGGTCTGGCTACACCTTC. This encodes CASSYGGSGYTF.

This chain uses TRBV10-3 with TRBJ2-7; TRBD1 matches 8 bases. Germline V gene data show CDR1 as ENHRY and CDR2 as SYGVKD. Losses at the gene ends were 11 bases for V and 1 base for J; bases not matched to a gene: 13. This CDR3 contains 15 residues. The CDR3 loop reads CAGGAGDRPSYEQYF. CDR3 nucleotide sequence: TGTGCCGGCGGGGCCGGGGACAGGCCGTCCTACGAGCAGTACTTC.

As to this clone: Other DNA sequences in this sample translate to the same CDR3. V gene TRBV27 combines with J gene TRBJ1-5, with TRBD1 matching over 10 bases. Looked up from germline, CDR1 is MNHEY and CDR2 is SMNVEV (reference sequence). This CDR3 has 15 residues. V gave up 3 bases and J gave up 1 base; unmatched junction bases: 0. As DNA, the CDR3 is TGTGCCAGCAGTTTGGGACAGGGGAGCAATCAGCCCCAGCATTTT. It translates to CASSLGQGSNQPQHF.

The chain recombines TRBV2 with TRBJ2-2; D is ambiguous. CDR1 and CDR2 from the germline V gene are SNHLY and FYNNEI. The length of the CDR3 is 12 residues. Deletions cut 5 bases from V and 3 bases from J, with 4 bases between. CDR3 DNA: TGTGCCAGCAGTCCATACACCGGGGAGCTGTTTTTT. Its translation: CASSPYTGELFF.

This clone showed up just once. The CDR3 DNA reads as TGTGCCAGCAACTTCCGGACAGTAACAACCGGGGAGCTGTTTTTT. This gives the protein CASNFRTVTTGELFF. V gene TRBV5-6 combines with J gene TRBJ2-2, with a tentative D call TRBD1 (6 bases). Germline V CDR1 and CDR2: SGHDT, YYEEEE. V lost 6 bases to trimming and J lost 5 bases, with 17 bases between them. CDR3 length: 15 residues.

The chain uses TRBV11-3 and TRBJ2-1; 8 bases agree with TRBD2. Germline V lookup: CDR1 SGHNT, CDR2 YENEEA. The CDR3 has 16 residues. The J segment lost 7 bases and the V segment lost 4 bases, leaving 12 bases of the junction unmatched. CDR3 loop: CASSSSGRGIGNEQFF. CDR3 bases: TGTGCCAGCAGCTCGAGCGGGAGAGGGATCGGTAATGAGCAGTTCTTC.

This clone was seen more than once but under ten times. V gene TRBV7-7 combines with J gene TRBJ2-5; TRBD1 aligns across 9 bases. The CDR3 is 15 residues long. Germline V gives CDR1 SSHAT, CDR2 FNYEAQ (reference sequence). V lost 3 bases and J lost 1; bases outside the gene matches: 3. The CDR3 reads CASSLGQGTQETQYF. The CDR3 DNA is TGTGCCAGCAGCTTGGGACAGGGAACCCAAGAGACCCAGTACTTC.

This sequence joins TRBV6-4 and TRBJ1-4, with 10 positions matching TRBD1. Losses at the gene ends were 2 bases for V and 5 bases for J; bases not matched to a gene: 2. Germline CDR1 is MRHNA and CDR2 is SNTAGT. This CDR3 comprises 15 residues. CDR3 sequence (DNA): TGTGCCAGCAGTGACGGACAGGGGGAGAATGAAAAACTGTTTTTT. Translating gives CASSDGQGENEKLFF.

V and J are TRBV28 and TRBJ2-2, with TRBD1 identical over 7 bases. The junction had 10 bases not matched to a gene; V was cut back by 6 bases and J by 6 bases. Germline V lookup: CDR1 MDHEN, CDR2 SYDVKM. The CDR3 has 15 amino acids. The CDR3 here is CASSTAGTVPGELFF. DNA for the CDR3: TGTGCCAGCAGCACCGCCGGGACAGTACCCGGGGAGCTGTTTTTT.

V and J are TRBV14 and TRBJ1-1, with D possibly TRBD1 on 6 matching bases. This CDR3 has 14 amino acids. Germline CDR1 SGHDN, CDR2 FVKESK. V dropped 4 bases and J dropped 3 bases, with 12 bases sitting between them. CDR3 DNA: TGTGCCAGCAGCCCTGGGGGCAGATACACTGAAGCTTTCTTT. This gives the protein CASSPGGRYTEAFF.

V usage is TRBV3-1 (or the pseudogene TRBV3-2) and J usage is TRBJ2-1; 7 nucleotides line up with TRBD2. Germline V gene data show CDR1 as LGHDT and CDR2 as YNNKEL (reference sequence). V was pared by 7 bases and J by 2 bases, with 8 bases of the junction left unmatched. The CDR3 has 15 residues. The CDR3 spells CASTRGLAAYNEQFF. The CDR3 DNA sequence: TGTGCCAGCACCCGAGGGCTAGCGGCCTACAATGAGCAGTTCTTC.